This T cell receptor (beta chain) was documented in a study of T cell repertoires in cytomegalovirus infection. Whole-study context: A matching HLA type, together with CMV infection, was signaled by public TCR beta signatures.

Germline V gene sequence: CDR1 SGHTA, CDR2 FQGNSA. The CDR3 extends over 13 amino acids. Trimming took 5 bases from V and 5 from J, leaving 12 bases between them. MiXCR was run by TCRdb on the reads, yielding one entry per CDR3 protein. The sample has about 400,000 distinct CDR3 sequences, 15% to 20% seen once. Study-level results: Summed public TCR beta family frequency identified CMV carriers bearing the relevant HLA. The ex vivo response showed dominance by HLA-C-restricted CMV-specific TCR beta clonotypes.

This clonotype has a count of ten or more. Its antigen remains unknown. The chain has TRBV7-2 and TRBJ1-2; unclear D gene. The sample taken for sequencing was PBMCs. The TCR was taken from a human donor in good health (CMV status not recorded). Some clones in this sample may be carry-over from other donors' samples. In nucleotides, the CDR3 is TGTGCCAGCAGCCCCCCCAGTTCATATGGCTACACCTTC. This sequence encodes CASSPPSSYGYTF.